This entry features one T cell receptor (beta chain) sequence. Produced via immunoSEQ multiplex PCR; TCRdb's table is partial and in-frame only. The sample lists tens of thousands of clones, 79% occurring once. Prior autoimmune disease or systemic immunosuppression barred patients. This sample is drawn from a study of OX40 agonist ivuxolimab in advanced cancers. For the study at large: Ivuxolimab was delivered to patients intravenously every 2 weeks at doses spanning 0.01 to 10 mg/kg. Participants, roughly 80% male, averaged roughly 55 years of age, ranging from about 20 to 80.

The germline CDR1 and CDR2 sequences are MRHNA and SNTAGT. J lost 4 bases, V lost 3 bases, and 0 bases had no gene match. This CDR3 has 14 residues. This TCR derives from an adult with an advanced solid tumor such as melanoma, head and neck, liver or kidney cancer. This sequence joins TRBV6-4 and TRBJ2-3; 11 bases map to TRBD2. This sample comprised CD4+ or CD8+ T cells sorted from blood, obtained in a trial of the OX40 agonist ivuxolimab. The CDR3 DNA sequence: TGTGCCAGCAGTGATAGCGGGGGGGCAGATACGCAGTATTTT. It specifies CASSDSGGADTQYF.